The 5 T cell receptor beta chains below all came from one sample that was sequenced in a study of molecular identifiers for immune sequencing clone quantification. TCRdb analysed the PCR reads with MiXCR anew, one entry per CDR3 protein. Of hundreds of thousands of distinct CDR3 sequences in the sample, 25% were seen once. Sequencing input: naive CD8+ T cells from blood, with Jurkat cell RNA spiked in. Subset noted: FACS-sorted CD8+CD4-CCR7+CD45RA+ naive T cells. These receptors all come from a human donor in good health. Some libraries in this study had Jurkat cell RNA spiked in.

Comment on this clonotype: This sequence may be a read error, since a much larger clone differs from it by one base. The chain joins TRBV5-1 to TRBJ2-7; TRBD1 might be the D (5 bases). The CDR3 spans 13 residues. Germline V CDR1 and CDR2: SGHRS, YFSETQ. CDR3 sequence reads: CAGSLAPGSFEYF. In nucleotides, the CDR3 is TGCGCCGGCAGCTTGGCCCCAGGGTCGTTCGAGTACTTC.

The chain carries TRBV19 and TRBJ1-5; the D is unclear. Trimming cost V 3 bases and J 3 bases, with 12 bases left between them. The CDR3 consists of 15 residues. Germline V lookup: CDR1 LNHDA, CDR2 SQIVND (reference sequence). The CDR3 nucleotides are TGTGCCAGTAGTATGGTCTGGGAAATCAATCAGCCCCAGCATTTT. Protein sequence: CASSMVWEINQPQHF.

The V call is TRBV5-1, the J call TRBJ2-7; 8 bases align to TRBD1. The germline CDR1 and CDR2 sequences are SGHRS and YFSETQ. V was clipped by 1 base and J by 4 bases; unmatched bases: 7. This CDR3 has 15 amino acids. The DNA of the CDR3 is TGCGCCAGCAGCTTGAAGCAGGGGGCGCGGTACGAGCAGTACTTC. Protein: CASSLKQGARYEQYF. Full variable domain (rest looked up from reference TRBV5-1 and TRBJ2-7): KAGVTQTPRYLIKTRGQQVTLSCSPISGHRSVSWYQQTPGQGLQFLFEYFSETQRNKGNFPGRFSGRQFSNSRSEMNVSTLELGDSALYLCASSLKQGARYEQYFGPGTRLTVT.

This clonotype was seen only a few times. The chain carries TRBV12-2 and TRBJ1-4. TRBV12-2 is a documented pseudogene. The CDR3 is 16 residues long. CDR3 sequence: CASRLVSPATNEKLFF. The CDR3 DNA reads as TGTGCAAGTCGCTTAGTATCACCAGCAACTAATGAAAAACTGTTTTTT.

J is TRBJ2-2 and V is TRBV7-9; D unclear. Trimming removed 5 bases from V and 6 bases from J, with 7 bases in between. Germline-derived CDR1 and CDR2 are SEHNR and FQNEAQ (reference sequence). CDR3 length: 12 amino acids. The CDR3 DNA reads TGTGCCAGCAGCAGAGCGTCCGGGGAGCTGTTTTTT. It translates to CASSRASGELFF.